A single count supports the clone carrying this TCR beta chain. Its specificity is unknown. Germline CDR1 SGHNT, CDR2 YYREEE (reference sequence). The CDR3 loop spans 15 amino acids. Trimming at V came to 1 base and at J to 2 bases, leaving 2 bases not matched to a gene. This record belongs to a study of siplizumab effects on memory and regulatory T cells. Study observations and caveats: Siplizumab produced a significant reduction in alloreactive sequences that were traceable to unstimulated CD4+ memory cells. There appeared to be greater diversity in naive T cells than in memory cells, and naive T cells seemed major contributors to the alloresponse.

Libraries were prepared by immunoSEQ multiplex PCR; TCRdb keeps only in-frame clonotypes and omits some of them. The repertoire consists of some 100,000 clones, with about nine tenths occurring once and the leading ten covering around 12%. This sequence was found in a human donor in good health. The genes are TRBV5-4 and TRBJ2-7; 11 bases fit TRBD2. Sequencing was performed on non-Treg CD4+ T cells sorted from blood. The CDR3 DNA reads TGTGCCAGCAGCTTGACTAGCGGGAGCCCCTACGAGCAGTACTTC. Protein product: CASSLTSGSPYEQYF.